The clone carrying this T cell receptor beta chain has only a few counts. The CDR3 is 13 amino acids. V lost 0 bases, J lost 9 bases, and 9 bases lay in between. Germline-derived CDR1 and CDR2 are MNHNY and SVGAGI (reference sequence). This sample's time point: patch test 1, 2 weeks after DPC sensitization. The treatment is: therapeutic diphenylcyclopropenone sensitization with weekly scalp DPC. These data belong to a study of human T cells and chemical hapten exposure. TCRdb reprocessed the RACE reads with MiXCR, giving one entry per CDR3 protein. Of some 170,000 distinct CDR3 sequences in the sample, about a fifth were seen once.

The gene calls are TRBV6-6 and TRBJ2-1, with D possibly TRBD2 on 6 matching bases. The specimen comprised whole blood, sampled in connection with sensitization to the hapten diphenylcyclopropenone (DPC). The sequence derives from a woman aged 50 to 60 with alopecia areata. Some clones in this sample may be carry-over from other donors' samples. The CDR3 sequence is CASSYSGGTEQFF. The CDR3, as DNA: TGTGCCAGCAGTTACTCGGGAGGAACTGAGCAGTTCTTC.